One and the same sample provided the 26 T cell receptor beta chains below, sequenced in a study of blood T cell repertoires in COVID-19. Sequencing was performed with immunoSEQ multiplex PCR; in TCRdb, only in-frame clones are kept and a portion is missing. This table has roughly 150,000 clones, 65% to 85% appearing once. Input material: peripheral blood. All receptors come from a man in his forties or fifties with active or convalescent COVID-19.

Remarks on this clone: One junction end does not reproduce the germline sequence, and a read error may be involved. This chain joins TRBV7-3 and TRBJ1-3; possible D gene TRBD1, 5 bases. The CDR3 loop spans 13 amino acids. The germline V gene has CDR1 SGHTA and CDR2 FQGTGA. The chain's CDR3 is CAAKGSCWKHHIF. The DNA for the CDR3 is TGTGCCGCGAAGGGGTCCTGCTGGAAACACCATATATTT.

With respect to this clone: The identical CDR3 is also encoded by other nucleotide sequences in the sample. This rearrangement joins TRBV11-2 to TRBJ1-1, with TRBD1 matching over 8 bases. The V gene's germline CDR1 is SGHAT and CDR2 FQNNGV. After removal of 5 bases from V and 3 bases from J, the junction contained 2 bases not matched to a gene. CDR3 size: 13 residues. The CDR3 DNA follows: TGTGCCAGCAGCCAGGACAGGGACACTGAAGCTTTCTTT. Translation: CASSQDRDTEAFF.

This clone has more than one count but fewer than ten. V is TRBV7-9 and J is TRBJ2-3, with D uncertain. The CDR3 covers 15 residues. Germline values: CDR1 SEHNR, CDR2 FQNEAQ (reference sequence). The V gene lost 6 bases and the J gene lost 6 bases, with 19 bases spanning the gap. CDR3 residues: CASSLEADNTDTQYF. The CDR3 DNA follows: TGTGCCAGCAGTCTAGAGGCTGATAACACGGATACGCAGTATTTT.

The chain recombines TRBV7-2 with TRBJ2-3; 9 positions agree with TRBD1. Trimming at V came to 4 bases and at J to 6 bases, leaving 8 bases not matched to a gene. Germline-derived CDR1 and CDR2 are SGHTA and FQGNSA. The CDR3 is 15 amino acids. The CDR3 coding sequence is TGTGCCAGCAGCTCTGCCGGGACAGGGTTCGATACGCAGTATTTT. Amino acids: CASSSAGTGFDTQYF. Full variable domain (outside the CDR3, taken from reference TRBV7-2 and TRBJ2-3): GAGVSQSPSNKVTEKGKDVELRCDPISGHTALYWYRQSLGQGLEFLIYFQGNSAPDKSGLPSDRFSAERTGGSVSTLTIQRTQQEDSAVYLCASSSAGTGFDTQYFGPGTRLTVL.

V and J are TRBV3-1 (or the pseudogene TRBV3-2) and TRBJ2-7; 8 bases are a match to TRBD2. This CDR3 comprises 14 residues. After removal of 3 bases from V and 5 bases from J, the junction contained 6 bases not matched to a gene. The V gene's germline CDR1 is LGHDT and CDR2 YNNKEL (reference sequence). The DNA of the CDR3 is TGTGCCAGCAGCCAGGTAGGGACTAGTAACGAGCAGTACTTC. This translates into CASSQVGTSNEQYF.

This chain links TRBV4-1 with TRBJ2-7, with 7 bases matching TRBD2. The germline CDR1 and CDR2 sequences are MGHRA and YSYEKL. Trimming cost V 3 bases and J 1 base; bases outside gene matches: 3. The CDR3 length is 14 residues. DNA of the CDR3: TGCGCCAGCAGCCAGAGGACTAGATCCTACGAGCAGTACTTC. The encoded protein is CASSQRTRSYEQYF.

The V and J genes are TRBV19 and TRBJ2-7; D may be TRBD2 (5 bases). Germline assignment: CDR1 LNHDA and CDR2 SQIVND (reference sequence). V was trimmed by 5 bases and J by 4 bases, leaving 12 bases between them. The CDR3 has 13 residues. The CDR3: CASSYGNEYEQYF. The CDR3, as DNA: TGTGCCAGTAGTTACGGGAACGAATACGAGCAGTACTTC.

The chain links TRBV7-2 to TRBJ2-7, with TRBD2 matching 14 bases. The J segment lost 2 bases and the V segment lost 5 bases, leaving 2 bases of the junction unmatched. Germline CDR1 reads SGHTA; CDR2 reads FQGNSA. The CDR3 runs to 15 residues. CDR3 DNA: TGTGCCAGCAGCAAGGGACTAGCGGGAGCCTACGAGCAGTACTTC. It codes for CASSKGLAGAYEQYF.

CDR3 bases: TGTGCCAGCAGCCAAGGAGGACTAGCGGGCGGTGAGGGCGAGCAGTACTTC. Translating gives CASSQGGLAGGEGEQYF. The chain links TRBV3-1 (or the pseudogene TRBV3-2) to TRBJ2-7; 11 nucleotides match TRBD2. This CDR3 has 17 residues. From germline, CDR1 is LGHDT and CDR2 YNNKEL (reference sequence). The trim removed 1 base at V and 6 bases at J, leaving 11 bases unmatched.

The rearrangement links TRBV2 to TRBJ2-5, with TRBD2 matching 11 bases. The germline V gene has CDR1 SNHLY and CDR2 FYNNEI. This CDR3 contains 16 residues. The V gene end was trimmed by 3 bases and the J gene end by 3 bases; junction bases not matched to a gene: 6. The CDR3 spells CASSDIIAGGEETQYF. In nucleotides, the CDR3 is TGTGCCAGCAGTGATATCATAGCGGGAGGGGAAGAGACCCAGTACTTC.

DNA of the CDR3: TGTGCCAGCAGCGCACACCAGGGGGGTAGAGATACGCAGTATTTT. It encodes CASSAHQGGRDTQYF. The chain recombines TRBV7-8 with TRBJ2-3; perhaps TRBD1 as D (7 bases). Trimming shortened V by 5 bases and J by 5 bases, and 17 bases separated the two germline ends. The CDR3 loop spans 15 amino acids. Germline V CDR1 and CDR2: SGHVS, FQNEAQ.

The chain uses TRBV5-6 and TRBJ1-4; 9 bases are a match to TRBD1. Germline CDR1 is SGHDT and CDR2 is YYEEEE. The CDR3 is made up of 15 amino acids. The trim removed 0 bases at V and 13 bases at J, leaving 10 bases unmatched. For the CDR3, the DNA is TGTGCCAGCAGCTTGGGACAGGGGGGTAGAAGGGGACTGTTTTTT. Translated, it gives CASSLGQGGRRGLFF.

The rearrangement uses TRBV7-9 and TRBJ2-5, with a tentative D call TRBD2 (5 bases). The CDR3 runs 17 residues. Germline CDR1 SEHNR, CDR2 FQNEAQ (reference sequence). V gave up 3 bases and J gave up 4 bases, with 21 bases separating them. In DNA form, the CDR3 reads TGTGCCAGCAGCTTGCTGGCGGCCACAAAAGGAGGAGAGACCCAGTACTTC. Amino acids: CASSLLAATKGGETQYF. Drawing the rest from reference TRBV7-9 and TRBJ2-5, the complete variable domain is DTGVSQNPRHKITKRGQNVTFRCDPISEHNRLYWYRQTLGQGPEFLTYFQNEAQLEKSRLLSDRFSAERPKGSFSTLEIQRTEQGDSAMYLCASSLLAATKGGETQYFGPGTRLLVL.

The gene calls are TRBV10-3 and TRBJ1-3, with TRBD1 matching 9 bases. V was clipped by 11 bases and J by 4 bases; unmatched bases: 6. Germline CDR1 and CDR2: ENHRY and SYGVKD. The CDR3 runs to 13 residues. The CDR3 coding sequence is TGTGCCTTCGGGGACAGGGTCGGAAACACCATATATTTT. Its protein is CAFGDRVGNTIYF.

This clone showed up just a few times. The rearrangement joins TRBV10-1 to TRBJ2-1; 10 nucleotides line up with TRBD2. The CDR3 contains 15 residues. Germline V gene lookup returns CDR1 WNHNN and CDR2 SYGVQD (reference sequence). Trimming cost V 5 bases and J 1 base; bases outside gene matches: 2. The CDR3 region is CASSQLAGSYNEQFF. The CDR3 nucleotides are TGCGCCAGCAGTCAACTAGCGGGATCCTACAATGAGCAGTTCTTC.

This clone was detected ten times or more. CDR3 nucleotides: TGTGCCAGCAGTCCCCGGGGGACTGAAGCTTTCTTT. Its protein product is CASSPRGTEAFF. The V and J genes are TRBV12-3 or TRBV12-4 and TRBJ1-1; weak D call: TRBD1 (5 bases). The ends were cut back, 5 bases at V and 5 bases at J, with 9 bases in the middle. This CDR3 is built from 12 residues.

As to this clone: Sequence at one end of the junction differs from germline and may be a read error. The chain uses TRBV11-3 and TRBJ2-1; the D gene is possibly TRBD2 (6 bases). Germline values: CDR1 SGHNT, CDR2 YENEEA. The CDR3 has 15 amino acids. In DNA, the CDR3 is TGTGCCAGCAGCGTAGACGGGACTCCCTTCAATGAGCAGTTCTTC. Encoded protein: CASSVDGTPFNEQFF.

V is TRBV27 and J is TRBJ2-7; D unclear. The CDR3 length is 13 residues. Trimming left V 5 bases short and J 1 base short, with 9 bases between. CDR1 is MNHEY and CDR2 is SMNVEV in the germline V gene (reference sequence). This CDR3 reads CASSVAVSYEQYF. In DNA, the CDR3 is TGTGCCAGCAGTGTGGCTGTATCCTACGAGCAGTACTTC.

This chain links TRBV28 with TRBJ1-6, with D uncertain. This CDR3 comprises 14 residues. V was cut by 5 bases and J by 7 bases, with 12 bases left in between. CDR1 MDHEN and CDR2 SYDVKM come from the germline V gene. The CDR3 protein is CASSDPGGNSPLHF. For the CDR3, the DNA is TGTGCCAGCAGTGATCCGGGAGGAAATTCACCCCTCCACTTT.

The chain is built from TRBV19 and TRBJ1-5; 7 nucleotides match TRBD1. Germline V gene data show CDR1 as LNHDA and CDR2 as SQIVND (reference sequence). The trim removed 3 bases at V and 2 bases at J, leaving 7 bases unmatched. The CDR3 spans 16 residues. The CDR3 spells CASSIRGAGGNQPQHF. CDR3 bases: TGTGCCAGTAGTATCAGGGGGGCAGGCGGCAATCAGCCCCAGCATTTT. The whole variable domain, filled in from reference TRBV19 and TRBJ1-5, reads DGGITQSPKYLFRKEGQNVTLSCEQNLNHDAMYWYRQDPGQGLRLIYYSQIVNDFQKGDIAEGYSVSREKKESFPLTVTSAQKNPTAFYLCASSIRGAGGNQPQHFGDGTRLSIL.

The V gene is TRBV28, the J gene TRBJ2-1; TRBD1 agrees at 9 bases. The CDR3 extends over 16 amino acids. V lost 6 bases, J lost 2 bases, and 8 bases stayed unmatched. The V gene's germline CDR1 is MDHEN and CDR2 SYDVKM. The CDR3 region has the DNA TGTGCCAGCAGCCTCCCGACAGGGGGAGCCTACAATGAGCAGTTCTTC. It translates to CASSLPTGGAYNEQFF.

V usage is TRBV6-2 or TRBV6-3 and J usage is TRBJ1-5, with TRBD1 identical over 7 bases. Germline trimming cut 5 bases from V and 0 bases from J; bases unmatched to any gene: 16. The CDR3 spans 19 residues. Germline V gene sequence: CDR1 MNHEY, CDR2 SVGEGT. The CDR3 nucleotides are TGTGCCAGCAGTCCGTTCTTCGGGACAGATAGTTATAGCAATCAGCCCCAGCATTTT. Translating gives CASSPFFGTDSYSNQPQHF.

This clone was detected only once. V gene TRBV7-3 combines with J gene TRBJ2-5; 7 bases fit TRBD1. J was trimmed by 0 bases and V by 5 bases; bases with no gene match: 6. This CDR3 comprises 15 residues. Germline lookup yields CDR1 SGHTA and CDR2 FQGTGA. The CDR3: CASSRRTGNQETQYF. The CDR3 region has the DNA TGTGCCAGCAGCCGTAGGACAGGCAACCAAGAGACCCAGTACTTC.

This rearrangement joins TRBV19 to TRBJ1-1; perhaps TRBD1 as D (6 bases). Trimming left V 2 bases short and J 0 bases short, with 10 bases between. This CDR3 is built from 15 residues. CDR1 is LNHDA and CDR2 is SQIVND in the germline V gene (reference sequence). The CDR3 nucleotides are TGTGCCAGTAGTATACTGGGACATATGAACACTGAAGCTTTCTTT. This encodes CASSILGHMNTEAFF.

The chain uses TRBV5-4 and TRBJ1-1; 8 bases align to TRBD1. Unmatched junction bases numbered 3, after V lost 4 bases and J lost 4 bases. The length of the CDR3 is 13 residues. Germline-derived CDR1 and CDR2 are SGHNT and YYREEE (reference sequence). This CDR3 reads CASSRTGSTEAFF. The DNA for the CDR3 is TGTGCCAGCAGCCGGACAGGGTCCACTGAAGCTTTCTTT.

This sequence joins TRBV4-1 and TRBJ1-3; unclear D gene. CDR1 MGHRA and CDR2 YSYEKL come from the germline V gene. The CDR3 has 13 amino acids. Trimming stripped 0 bases from V and 4 bases from J, with 4 bases between. This chain's CDR3 is CASSQDLGNTIYF. Written as DNA, the CDR3 is TGCGCCAGCAGCCAAGATCTGGGAAACACCATATATTTT.